The 8 T cell receptor beta chains below come from one sample, sequenced in a study of T cell repertoires in cytomegalovirus infection. TCRdb re-analysed the reads in MiXCR, keeping a single row per CDR3 protein. The sample records roughly 150,000 distinct CDR3 sequences, about 25% being singletons. The sample comprised PBMCs. Receptor source: a human donor in good health (CMV status not recorded). Some clones in this sample may be carry-over from other donors' samples.

This clonotype was found a few times. The chain recombines TRBV12-3 or TRBV12-4 with TRBJ2-7, with 7 bases identical to TRBD1. CDR3 length: 12 amino acids. Trimming took 6 bases from V and 7 from J; bases not matched to a gene: 6. The CDR3 bases are TGTGCCAGCAGCTTCAGACAGGGTGAGCAGTACTTC. Its protein product is CASSFRQGEQYF.

This chain connects TRBV20-1 to TRBJ1-1; 8 nucleotides line up with TRBD1. With 6 bases clipped from V and 6 bases from J, the junction kept 9 bases outside the gene matches. The CDR3 is 13 residues long. In germline, CDR1 is DFQATT, CDR2 SNEGSKA (reference sequence). CDR3 residues: CSARTGNRPEAFF. The CDR3 DNA sequence: TGCAGTGCGAGGACAGGGAATAGGCCTGAAGCTTTCTTT.

This clonotype was seen a handful of times. The V gene is TRBV5-6, the J gene TRBJ1-5, with D maybe TRBD1 (5 bases). Deletions cut 4 bases from V and 5 bases from J, with 16 bases between. CDR1 is SGHDT, CDR2 YYEEEE, per germline. The length of the CDR3 is 15 residues. CDR3 residues: CASSAGGVGDQPQHF. CDR3 DNA: TGTGCCAGCAGCGCGGGAGGGGTAGGTGATCAGCCCCAGCATTTT.

This clonotype was counted between two and nine times. The CDR3 protein is CASSYVSSGDNEQFF. In DNA form, the CDR3 reads TGTGCCAGCAGTTACGTTTCTAGCGGGGACAATGAGCAGTTCTTC. The chain employs TRBV6-5 and TRBJ2-1, with TRBD2 matching 9 bases. Germline V gene data show CDR1 as MNHEY and CDR2 as SVGAGI. Losses at the gene ends were 2 bases for V and 5 bases for J; bases not matched to a gene: 4. CDR3 size: 15 residues.

This clonotype showed up many times. V is TRBV11-2 and J is TRBJ2-3; TRBD2 matches at 10 bases. The CDR3 has 16 residues. CDR1 SGHAT and CDR2 FQNNGV come from the germline V gene. V trimming: 4 bases; J trimming: 5 bases; junction bases outside the gene matches: 9. The CDR3 DNA sequence: TGTGCCAGCAGCTGGCCGCCTAGCGGGGGAAGAGATACGCAGTATTTT. Translation gives CASSWPPSGGRDTQYF.

This clonotype was seen many times. The rearrangement uses TRBV7-2 and TRBJ2-2; TRBD1 is a possible D gene (5 bases). Trimming took 4 bases from V and 4 from J, leaving 16 bases between them. Germline CDR1 and CDR2: SGHTA and FQGNSA. The CDR3 covers 16 residues. DNA of the CDR3: TGTGCCAGCAGCTCCGAAGGGGCTGCCCTCACCGGGGAGCTGTTTTTT. As protein: CASSSEGAALTGELFF.

The chain carries TRBV28 and TRBJ2-5, with 7 positions matching TRBD1. The CDR3 covers 15 residues. Trimming cost V 5 bases and J 5 bases; bases outside gene matches: 11. Germline V gives CDR1 MDHEN, CDR2 SYDVKM. As DNA, the CDR3 is TGTGCCAGCAGTACGACACCCTGGACAGGCGAGACCCAGTACTTC. Protein sequence: CASSTTPWTGETQYF.

This clonotype showed up just a few times. This sequence joins TRBV19 and TRBJ2-1, with 9 bases aligning to TRBD2. Trimming took 2 bases from V and 7 from J; bases not matched to a gene: 12. Germline V gives CDR1 LNHDA, CDR2 SQIVND (reference sequence). This CDR3 is 17 amino acids long. The CDR3 bases are TGTGCCAGTAGTATATTGGTGCGGGAGGGCCGGGGGAATGAGCAGTTCTTC. This translates into CASSILVREGRGNEQFF.